This TCR beta chain emerged from a study of blood T cell repertoires in COVID-19. Study-wide context: COVID-19 samples from acute and convalescent phases originated in the United States, Italy and Spain.

CDR3 length: 15 amino acids. V was clipped by 5 bases and J by 1 base; unmatched bases: 4. Germline loops: CDR1 SGHTA, CDR2 FQGNSA. Using immunoSEQ multiplex PCR, the repertoire was profiled, and TCRdb retains in-frame clones only, with some absent. The data contain 250,000 to 350,000 clones, roughly 88% of them singletons. The source material was peripheral blood. This chain links TRBV7-2 with TRBJ1-5; 8 bases align to TRBD1. This receptor was taken from a woman aged 30 to 39 who had recovered from COVID-19. The CDR3 protein is CASSVRQGSNQPQHF. The CDR3 bases are TGTGCCAGCAGCGTCCGACAGGGGAGCAATCAGCCCCAGCATTTT.